The next 28 T cell receptor beta chains were all read from a single sample in a study of T cells in tuberculosis. Only in-frame clones appear in the TCRdb table, and some are missing; sequencing was by immunoSEQ multiplex PCR. The table lists over 30,000 clones, about 90% of them singletons. The sample consisted of PBMCs. These receptors all come from a donor under 30 with latent tuberculosis or without tuberculosis infection. Some clones in this sample may be carry-over from other donors' samples.

The rearrangement joins TRBV13 to TRBJ2-7; D remains ambiguous. The CDR3 has 12 residues. V was cut by 5 bases and J by 5 bases, with 10 bases left in between. Germline assignment: CDR1 PRHDT and CDR2 FYEKMQ (reference sequence). CDR3 sequence (DNA): TGTGCCAGCAGCCGAGAACTTCACGAGCAGTACTTC. This encodes CASSRELHEQYF.

V is TRBV6-1 and J is TRBJ1-2; D is uncertain. This CDR3 spans 12 amino acids. Germline V gene data show CDR1 as MNHNS and CDR2 as SASEGT. V was pared by 5 bases and J by 2 bases, with 6 bases between. The CDR3 DNA reads as TGTGCCAGCAGTACTCGGAACTATGGCTACACCTTC. It specifies CASSTRNYGYTF.

The V and J genes are TRBV28 and TRBJ2-7; 9 bases fit TRBD1. CDR3 length: 17 amino acids. J was trimmed by 1 base and V by 1 base; bases with no gene match: 8. Germline V gene lookup returns CDR1 MDHEN and CDR2 SYDVKM. CDR3 nucleotides: TGTGCCAGCAGTTTATTAACAGGGGGCAAGGATTCCTACGAGCAGTACTTC. Its protein is CASSLLTGGKDSYEQYF. Full variable domain (remainder filled in from reference TRBV28 and TRBJ2-7): DVKVTQSSRYLVKRTGEKVFLECVQDMDHENMFWYRQDPGLGLRLIYFSYDVKMKEKGDIPEGYSVSREKKERFSLILESASTNQTSMYLCASSLLTGGKDSYEQYFGPGTRLTVT.

The V call is TRBV27, the J call TRBJ1-1; the D gene is possibly TRBD1 (6 bases). Germline CDR1 is MNHEY and CDR2 is SMNVEV (reference sequence). Trimming pared 7 bases from V and 6 bases from J, leaving 9 bases between. The CDR3 contains 11 residues. CDR3: CASITGSEAFF. The CDR3, as DNA: TGTGCCAGCATCACAGGGTCTGAAGCTTTCTTT.

The chain combines TRBV5-4 with TRBJ1-1; a possible D gene is TRBD1 (5 bases). CDR3 length: 15 residues. Trimming stripped 4 bases from V and 1 base from J, with 14 bases between. In germline, CDR1 is SGHNT, CDR2 YYREEE (reference sequence). CDR3 protein: CASSQGGRGNTEAFF. The CDR3 DNA sequence: TGTGCCAGCAGCCAGGGAGGGAGGGGGAACACTGAAGCTTTCTTT.

This rearrangement joins TRBV7-9 to TRBJ1-2; TRBD1 matches 8 bases. Germline V gene lookup returns CDR1 SEHNR and CDR2 FQNEAQ (reference sequence). The CDR3 loop spans 13 amino acids. The V and J ends lost 5 bases and 3 bases, in that order; junction bases with no gene match: 2. CDR3 in amino acids: CASSPQGDYGYTF. The DNA of the CDR3 is TGTGCCAGCAGCCCACAGGGGGACTATGGCTACACCTTC.

The chain is built from TRBV6-5 and TRBJ2-7, with TRBD1 matching 10 bases. V shed 0 bases and J 4 bases; nucleotides not matched to a gene: 3. This CDR3 is built from 15 residues. Germline CDR1 and CDR2: MNHEY and SVGAGI. CDR3 DNA sequence: TGTGCCAGCAGTTACTCAAGGACAGGGGGGTACGAGCAGTACTTC. Translation: CASSYSRTGGYEQYF.

V is TRBV4-1 and J is TRBJ1-2, with 8 bases aligning to TRBD1. The CDR3 is made up of 17 amino acids. V dropped 1 base and J dropped 7; count of bases not matched to a gene: 14. CDR1 and CDR2 from the germline V gene are MGHRA and YSYEKL. CDR3 coding DNA: TGCGCCAGCAGCCAAGGCCGCGGACAGGGTGAAATAGGTGGCTACACCTTC. Protein product: CASSQGRGQGEIGGYTF.

The rearrangement joins TRBV30 to TRBJ1-1; no reliable D call. The CDR3 consists of 18 residues. V was clipped by 4 bases and J by 3 bases, with 27 bases between them. The germline gives CDR1 GTSNPN, CDR2 SVGIG (reference sequence). CDR3 sequence (DNA): TGTGCCTGGATTCCCCCCCGGACTGAGTCACGTCAGGACACTGAAGCTTTCTTT. Translating gives CAWIPPRTESRQDTEAFF.

About this clone: The junction and the germline gene differ at one end; a read error may be behind it. This chain uses TRBV19 with TRBJ1-1; D uncertain. The CDR3 runs to 12 residues. CDR1 and CDR2 from the germline V gene are LNHDA and SQIVND (reference sequence). The CDR3 protein is CAIHYGNSEAFF. CDR3 bases: TGTGCCATTCATTACGGGAACTCTGAAGCTTTCTTT.

CDR3 region: CATSRGAGENSGANVLTF. As DNA, the CDR3 is TGTGCCACCAGCAGAGGGGCGGGGGAAAACTCTGGGGCCAACGTCCTGACTTTC. The V call is TRBV15, the J call TRBJ2-6; 7 bases are a match to TRBD2. CDR1 and CDR2 (germline): LNHNV, YYDKDF (reference sequence). After removal of 1 base from V and 0 bases from J, the junction contained 6 bases not matched to a gene. The CDR3 sequence is 18 residues long.

The chain employs TRBV5-1 and TRBJ1-4; D is uncertain. The germline V gene has CDR1 SGHRS and CDR2 YFSETQ. The CDR3 is made up of 15 amino acids. The V and J ends lost 0 bases and 7 bases respectively, with 13 bases between them. Here the CDR3 reads CASSLGSGVPEKLFF. The CDR3 DNA reads TGCGCCAGCAGCTTGGGTAGCGGGGTCCCTGAAAAACTGTTTTTT. Drawing the rest from reference TRBV5-1 and TRBJ1-4, the complete variable domain is KAGVTQTPRYLIKTRGQQVTLSCSPISGHRSVSWYQQTPGQGLQFLFEYFSETQRNKGNFPGRFSGRQFSNSRSEMNVSTLELGDSALYLCASSLGSGVPEKLFFGSGTQLSVL.

This chain uses TRBV19 with TRBJ2-3; 12 nucleotides line up with TRBD2. The CDR3 is made up of 16 amino acids. V lost 5 bases to trimming and J lost 4 bases; unmatched junction nucleotides: 7. Germline CDR1 LNHDA, CDR2 SQIVND (reference sequence). CDR3 nucleotide sequence: TGTGCCAGTAGTTTGCTAGCGGGGGGGCCAGCAGATACGCAGTATTTT. Its protein is CASSLLAGGPADTQYF.

With respect to this clone: No DNA is shown, since the ends of the CDR3 on it are uncertain; the CDR3 is the one TCRdb lists. The V and J genes are TRBV5-1 and TRBJ1-3; the table's D call, TRBD1, was not checked against the DNA. In germline, CDR1 is SGHRS, CDR2 YFSETQ. Ends included, the CDR3 has 16 residues. This CDR3 reads CASSFGPGQTGNTIYF.

The chain uses TRBV28 and TRBJ2-7; 8 bases are a match to TRBD2. V lost 3 bases and J lost 3; bases outside the gene matches: 7. This CDR3 comprises 15 residues. Germline V lookup: CDR1 MDHEN, CDR2 SYDVKM. The CDR3 sequence is CASSFWTSRFYEQYF. The CDR3, as DNA: TGTGCCAGCAGTTTTTGGACTAGCCGATTCTACGAGCAGTACTTC.

The chain carries TRBV21-1 and TRBJ2-1; the table assigns TRBD2, which was not confirmed against the DNA. TRBV21-1 is listed as a pseudogene. CDR3 size: 16 residues. CDR3: CASSNPIAGSYNEQFF. The CDR3 DNA is TGTGCCAGCAGCAATCCGATAGCGGGCTCCTACAATGAGCAGTTCTTC.

This chain connects TRBV7-6 to TRBJ2-1; 10 nucleotides line up with TRBD2. CDR3 length: 15 residues. With 6 bases clipped from V and 4 bases from J, the junction kept 6 bases outside the gene matches. The germline V gene encodes CDR1 SGHVS and CDR2 FNYEAQ. In DNA form, the CDR3 reads TGTGCCAGCAGTCAAGGACTAGCGGCATACAATGAGCAGTTCTTC. This translates into CASSQGLAAYNEQFF.

The rearrangement joins TRBV28 to TRBJ1-2; D not certain. The germline gives CDR1 MDHEN, CDR2 SYDVKM. Trimming took 2 bases from V and 1 from J, leaving 11 bases between them. CDR3 length: 15 residues. CDR3 sequence: CASSLLDTVNYGYTF. DNA for the CDR3: TGTGCCAGCAGTTTACTCGACACGGTTAACTATGGCTACACCTTC.

The V call is TRBV27, the J call TRBJ1-1; D is undetermined. The CDR3 totals 13 residues. Trimming cost V 6 bases and J 0 bases, with 8 bases left between them. Per germline, CDR1 MNHEY and CDR2 SMNVEV (reference sequence). The CDR3 region has the DNA TGTGCCAGCAGGGGTACTATGAACACTGAAGCTTTCTTT. Translated, it gives CASRGTMNTEAFF.

This chain links TRBV9 with TRBJ2-7; D may be TRBD2 (6 bases). V lost 3 bases, J lost 5 bases, and 12 bases lay in between. The CDR3 is 13 amino acids. Germline values: CDR1 SGDLS, CDR2 YYNGEE. The DNA of the CDR3 is TGTGCCAGCAGCGCCATGGGGGGTCACGAGCAGTACTTC. Amino acids: CASSAMGGHEQYF.

This clone came up once. CDR3: CASSSEGNQPQHF. The CDR3 DNA sequence: TGTGCCAGCAGTAGTGAGGGCAATCAGCCCCAGCATTTT. This sequence joins TRBV2 and TRBJ1-5; D remains ambiguous. The V and J ends lost 5 bases and 2 bases respectively, with 7 bases between them. The CDR3 contains 13 residues. Per germline, CDR1 SNHLY and CDR2 FYNNEI.

The CDR3 here is CASSLGARATNEKLFF. DNA for the CDR3: TGCGCCAGCAGCTTGGGGGCGCGAGCAACTAATGAAAAACTGTTTTTT. This chain links TRBV5-1 with TRBJ1-4; no clear D. The V gene lost 0 bases and the J gene lost 0 bases, with 9 bases spanning the gap. Germline CDR1 SGHRS, CDR2 YFSETQ. The CDR3 runs to 16 residues.

The V and J genes are TRBV28 and TRBJ2-2; unclear D gene. V was pared by 5 bases and J by 5 bases, with 6 bases between. Looked up from germline, CDR1 is MDHEN and CDR2 is SYDVKM. The CDR3 is 12 amino acids. CDR3 amino acids: CASSPDTGELFF. CDR3 nucleotide sequence: TGTGCCAGCAGTCCAGATACCGGGGAGCTGTTTTTT.

The chain couples TRBV6-1 to TRBJ2-1; D is unresolved. Trimming stripped 0 bases from V and 5 bases from J, with 14 bases between. CDR1 and CDR2 from the germline V gene are MNHNS and SASEGT. CDR3 length: 16 amino acids. This chain's CDR3 is CASSEAPVPRDNEQFF. DNA of the CDR3: TGTGCCAGCAGTGAAGCCCCTGTCCCCCGCGACAATGAGCAGTTCTTC.

The chain links TRBV5-1 to TRBJ2-7; D gene ambiguous. The V gene's germline CDR1 is SGHRS and CDR2 YFSETQ. CDR3 length: 16 amino acids. Trimming shortened V by 2 bases and J by 4 bases, and 19 bases separated the two germline ends. The CDR3 loop is CASSFNPQATDYEQYF. CDR3 nucleotide sequence: TGCGCCAGCAGCTTCAACCCGCAGGCGACCGATTACGAGCAGTACTTC.

This clone appeared a few times. J is TRBJ2-2 and V is TRBV30, with D perhaps TRBD2 (5 bases). This CDR3 is 16 amino acids long. The V end lost 3 bases, the J end lost 7 bases, and 21 bases lay between the germline ends. The germline gives CDR1 GTSNPN, CDR2 SVGIG (reference sequence). The DNA of the CDR3 is TGTGCCTGGAGCTCCCCTAGGTGGGGAGTAGGCGGGGAGCTGTTTTTT. This sequence encodes CAWSSPRWGVGGELFF.

The V call is TRBV7-2, the J call TRBJ2-3, with TRBD2 as a possible D gene (6 bases). The V end was cut by 4 bases, the J end by 5 bases, with 10 bases between. CDR3 length: 13 amino acids. The germline CDR1 and CDR2 sequences are SGHTA and FQGNSA. The CDR3 loop reads CASSSPEGDTQYF. The CDR3 nucleotides are TGTGCCAGCAGCTCACCGGAGGGAGATACGCAGTATTTT. The whole variable domain, filled in from reference TRBV7-2 and TRBJ2-3, reads GAGVSQSPSNKVTEKGKDVELRCDPISGHTALYWYRQSLGQGLEFLIYFQGNSAPDKSGLPSDRFSAERTGGSVSTLTIQRTQQEDSAVYLCASSSPEGDTQYFGPGTRLTVL.

The J gene is TRBJ1-2, the V gene TRBV6-1, with a possible D match to TRBD1 (6 bases). The V gene's germline CDR1 is MNHNS and CDR2 SASEGT. The CDR3 sequence is 14 residues long. The V end was cut by 3 bases, the J end by 6 bases, with 14 bases between. CDR3 amino acids: CASSDLGGWDGYTF. Here the CDR3 DNA reads TGTGCCAGCAGTGATTTAGGGGGTTGGGATGGCTACACCTTC.